In this sample, the clone carrying this TCR beta chain turned up a few times. Germline lookup yields CDR1 SGHVS and CDR2 FQNEAQ. Trimming shortened V by 0 bases and J by 2 bases, and 11 bases separated the two germline ends. The CDR3 is made up of 15 amino acids. Profiled with immunoSEQ multiplex PCR; TCRdb holds only in-frame clones, not every one. The table records around 400,000 clones, around nine tenths of them present only once. The sample is drawn from a study of blood T cell repertoires in COVID-19. Study-level background: Specimens from acute and convalescent COVID-19 originated in the United States, Italy and Spain.

Source material: PBMCs or T cells enriched from blood (not recorded which). This chain joins TRBV7-8 and TRBJ2-7; the D gene is possibly TRBD1 (6 bases). The clonotype originates from a woman between 18 and 30 years old who had been exposed to COVID-19. CDR3 DNA: TGTGCCAGCAGCTTAGCTTCCGCAGGGGCCTACGAGCAGTACTTC. This codes for CASSLASAGAYEQYF.